This T cell receptor (beta chain) was obtained from a study of cytomegalovirus exposure and HLA in healthy donors. Amplification used 60 Vbeta primers and 13 Jbeta primers. Some clones are missing from TCRdb's copy, which holds only in-frame ones; the method was immunoSEQ multiplex PCR. The specimen's table records around 50,000 clones. CDR1 and CDR2 (germline): LNHNV, YYDKDF (reference sequence). The length of the CDR3 is 14 residues. Between the trimmed V and J ends, which lost 5 bases and 0 bases, there was a span of 10 bases. About this clone: Antigen: not known.

Although they were nominally healthy when sampled, donors likely had unrecorded immune exposures. Regarding the study as a whole: In a later analysis, 16,951 TCR beta sequences were associated with HLA alleles at 0.05 false discovery rate.

This sequence originates from a woman in her fifties or sixties in good health and CMV-seropositive. The chain joins TRBV15 to TRBJ1-1; maybe TRBD1 (5 bases). Specimen: PBMCs. CDR3 sequence (DNA): TGTGCCACCAGCCAGGGCAGTTTGAACACTGAAGCTTTCTTT. It codes for CATSQGSLNTEAFF.